Detailed here is one T cell receptor (beta chain). This clonotype was counted between two and nine times. It has no known antigen specificity. Qualities for individual bases were not recorded, and no much larger clone is one base off. Moderately to severely active disease, a Clinical Activity Score of at least 3, a NOSPECS grade of at least 4, and a duration under 3 months were present in ophthalmopathy patients. Exclusion was applied to patients with uncontrolled infections, other autoimmune diseases, pregnancy or lactation. Diagnoses relied on clinical symptoms, serum thyroxine and TRAb, thyroid ultrasound and orbital computed tomography. Ficoll-Paque density gradient centrifugation was used to isolate PBMCs from about 10 ml of fresh peripheral blood. Total RNA was extracted with Trizol reagent, and quality was checked on an Agilent 2100 Bioanalyzer. There are 13 amino acids in the CDR3, from cysteine to phenylalanine inclusive. The CDR3 DNA has 39 bases and is translated from base 1. The germline V gene specifies ENHRY as CDR1 and SYGVKD as CDR2. Deletion took 7 bases off V and 1 base off J, with a span of 10 bases between the germline ends.

The record originates from a study of T cells in Graves' hyperthyroidism and ophthalmopathy (dated by TCRdb to 2018 to 2020). The study in broad terms: Peripheral blood was collected at initial diagnosis, before any treatment. TCR Vbeta CDR3 sequencing of some 140 peripheral blood samples (approximately 44 ophthalmopathy, 75 to 85 hyperthyroidism and approximately 17 progressor patients) is reported in the paper. A discovery cohort of about 100 patients, 43 with Graves' ophthalmopathy and 55 to 60 with stable Graves' hyperthyroidism, was used to find distinguishing TCR V-J signatures. An independent validation cohort of fewer than 20 hyperthyroidism patients and approximately 15 patients who later progressed to ophthalmopathy tested prospective prediction of ophthalmopathy. The 95 to 100 discovery patients were randomly split 7:3 into training and test sets. In more than five Graves' hyperthyroidism patients, the study also compared T-cell repertoires from thyroid tissue with T-cell repertoires from blood. Once sampling was done, hyperthyroidism patients were given methimazole at a starting dose of 30 mg daily, whereas ophthalmopathy patients were given high-dose intravenous methylprednisolone. General conclusions and limits of the study: No statistical method was used to set the sample size in advance, and investigators knew the group allocation. In cross-validation, a model built on a 13 V-J signature told ophthalmopathy apart from stable hyperthyroidism with 85% to 90% sensitivity and roughly 81% specificity, and in testing the same model reached 80%/75%. Blood samples also contained most of the expanded thyroid clonotypes (frequency above 0.001), which suggests that blood repertoires may reflect thyroid immune responses. During validation, the model predicted progression to ophthalmopathy a median of approximately 6.5 months ahead of onset, with 70.59% sensitivity and around 73% specificity.

The TCR beta CDR3 regions were amplified from RNA transcripts. A first-round RT-PCR of the TCR CDR3 used the HTBI primer set with the Qiagen OneStep RT-PCR kit. Libraries were constructed in a second round of multiplex PCR, after which size selection and purification were performed. Paired-end sequencing of the libraries was performed with 100 bp reads on an Illumina HiSeq2000. The authors' pipeline ran thus. Raw data were processed with SOAPnuke, discarding reads with adapters, uncalled bases, mean Phred below 15, or no exact constant-primer or identifier match. High-quality paired reads were merged with COPE v1.2.5, and unique nucleotide sequences were defined as clonotypes. MiTCR v1.1 was used to align the clonotypes against IMGT TRBV, TRBD and TRBJ reference segments. The analysis included only V-J combinations with a frequency above 0.0001, which together covered over 98% of the repertoires. The TCS score was defined as F50 (clonal expansion) divided by E x V (chaos), with BLOSUM62-based TCRdist calculated between CDR3 peptides within each V-J. Welch's t-statistics and random forest reduced 514 V-J features to 13, which were used in a naive Bayes classifier (R e1071). TCRdb trimmed the raw reads at Q25, called clones with MiXCR and kept productive beta chains. Merged by CDR3 protein, the rows form single entries marked with the most common genes and DNA. TCRdb, rather than the study authors, made the V and J calls. Across this sample there are hundreds of thousands of distinct CDR3 sequences, with about 15% seen only once. The ten largest clones capture around 13% of the sample.

This receptor chain uses TRBV10-3 and TRBJ1-1; 6 matching bases give a weak D call of TRBD1. Sequences were obtained from blood. This TCR derives from a woman aged 45-60 years with Graves' ophthalmopathy. The DNA reads TGTGCCATCACCGGGACACCGAACACTGAAGCTTTCTTT. Translated, it reads CAITGTPNTEAFF.